This TCR beta chain was sequenced in a study of T-cell memory formation after mild COVID-19. TCRdb reprocessed the 5' RACE reads with MiXCR, giving one entry per CDR3 protein. This sample has around 210,000 distinct CDR3 sequences, with over 7.5% found just once. This clonotype was recorded many times. The antigen is unknown. Broader study findings: Pre-infection memory held some responding clones, suggesting pre-existing cross-reactive T cells responded. Of the contracting clones, CD4+ ones lay mainly in CM and EM, and CD8+ ones in EMRA.

V lost 2 bases and J lost 2, with 9 bases in between. In germline, CDR1 is SEHNR, CDR2 FQNEAQ (reference sequence). This CDR3 region has 14 residues. The sample taken for sequencing was PBMCs or a T cell subset sorted from them (not recorded which). The TCR was taken from a young man who had mild COVID-19 (a few samples of this study predate the infection). Cell type and time point are not known. The genes are TRBV7-9 and TRBJ2-5; a possible D gene is TRBD2 (6 bases). CDR3 loop: CASSLMAGQETQYF. The DNA for the CDR3 is TGTGCCAGCAGCTTAATGGCGGGGCAAGAGACCCAGTACTTC.